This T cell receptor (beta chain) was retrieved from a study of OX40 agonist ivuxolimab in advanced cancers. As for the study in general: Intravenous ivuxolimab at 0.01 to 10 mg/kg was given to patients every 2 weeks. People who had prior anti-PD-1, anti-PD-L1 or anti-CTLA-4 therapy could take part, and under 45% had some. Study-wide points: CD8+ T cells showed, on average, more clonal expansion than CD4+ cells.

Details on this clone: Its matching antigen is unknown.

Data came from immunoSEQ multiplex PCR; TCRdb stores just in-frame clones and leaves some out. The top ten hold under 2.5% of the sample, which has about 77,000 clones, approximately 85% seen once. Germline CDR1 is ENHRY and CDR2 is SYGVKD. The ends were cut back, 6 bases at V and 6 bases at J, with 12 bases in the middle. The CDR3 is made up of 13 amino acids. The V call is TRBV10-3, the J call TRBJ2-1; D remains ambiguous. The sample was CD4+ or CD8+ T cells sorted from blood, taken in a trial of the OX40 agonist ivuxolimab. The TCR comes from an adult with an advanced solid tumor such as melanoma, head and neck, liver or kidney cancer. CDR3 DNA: TGTGCCATCAGCGAAATTAAAGGCAATGAGCAGTTCTTC. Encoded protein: CAISEIKGNEQFF.